This T cell receptor (beta chain) is drawn from a study of shared clonotypes between healthy human individuals. About the research overall: Donors were a couple of women and three men aged 18 to 49. General study results and limits: Depth of sequencing was expected to influence donor clonotype sharing.

TCRdb's table, derived via immunoSEQ multiplex PCR, lists solely in-frame clones and lacks some. Of 1,400,000 or so clones in the sample, approximately 98.5% were seen once. Concerning this clone itself: Its antigen is undetermined.

The study drew all its donors from Caucasian adults living in Nashville, Tennessee. A CD45RA-negative memory subset and a CD45RA+ naive subset were separated from the CD4+ cells. The CDR3 has 12 amino acids. CDR1 is SQVTM, CDR2 ANQGSEA, per germline. With V trimmed by 4 bases and J by 4 bases, 3 bases remained unmatched. The chain combines TRBV29-1 with TRBJ2-5; 7 bases agree with TRBD1. The sequencing input was naive CD4+ T cells sorted from blood. Subset here: CD45RA+ positively selected. The receptor comes from a man aged 25-45 years in good health. This CDR3 is CSVVRGRETQYF. As DNA, the CDR3 is TGCAGCGTTGTTAGGGGGCGAGAGACCCAGTACTTC. The full variable domain, in which reference TRBV29-1 and TRBJ2-5 provide the parts outside the CDR3, is SAVISQKPSRDICQRGTSLTIQCQVDSQVTMMFWYRQQPGQSLTLIATANQGSEATYESGFVIDKFPISRPNLTFSTLTVSNMSPEDSSIYLCSVVRGRETQYFGPGTRLLVL.